Listed below are T cell receptor beta chains from one sample, sequenced in a study of blood T cell repertoires in COVID-19. TCRdb keeps only in-frame clones here, not all; method: immunoSEQ multiplex PCR. This sample has about 310,000 clones, with under 90% found just once. The material sequenced was PBMCs or T cells enriched from blood (not recorded which). The receptor source for this set is a woman aged 25-40 years who had recovered from COVID-19. The CDR3 runs from the conserved cysteine through the conserved F or W. The D gene is left open where the match is weak. The listing skips clone size in some rows; elsewhere it reads once, few, many or a size class.

V	length	size	D	J	CDR3	DNA
TRBV5-6	12	.	TRBD2	TRBJ2-5	CASAAGPETQYF	TGTGCCAGCGCAGCGGGGCCAGAGACCCAGTACTTC
TRBV11-2	14	.	.	TRBJ1-1	CASSPQSQGTEAFF	TGTGCCAGCAGCCCACAGTCACAGGGCACTGAAGCTTTCTTT
TRBV2	15	.	.	TRBJ1-1	CASSGYRDIYSEAFF	TGTGCCAGCAGTGGATACAGGGACATTTATTCTGAAGCTTTCTTT
TRBV6-2/TRBV6-3	15	once	TRBD2	TRBJ2-2	CASSPAGEGTGELFF	TGTGCCAGCAGCCCAGCGGGAGAGGGCACCGGGGAGCTGTTTTTT
TRBV5-1	15	.	TRBD2	TRBJ2-1	CASSLGSGRADEQFF	TGCGCCAGCAGCTTGGGTAGCGGGAGGGCCGATGAGCAGTTCTTC
TRBV19	19	.	TRBD1	TRBJ1-1	CASSIEGGTGGSSGTEAFF	TGTGCCAGTAGTATTGAAGGTGGGACAGGGGGGAGTAGTGGCACTGAAGCTTTCTTT
TRBV18	18	once	TRBD1	TRBJ2-6	CASSPLIQGAPGANVLTF	TGTGCCAGCTCACCTCTTATCCAGGGGGCCCCTGGGGCCAACGTCCTGACTTTC
TRBV2	15	.	TRBD1	TRBJ1-1	CASSGQGARNTEAFF	TGTGCCAGCAGTGGGCAGGGGGCACGGAACACTGAAGCTTTCTTT
TRBV25-1	12	.	.	TRBJ1-1	CASRELNTEAFF	TGTGCCAGCAGAGAGTTGAACACTGAAGCTTTCTTT
TRBV4-1	15	.	TRBD2	TRBJ2-7	CASSQATSGSYEQYF	TGCGCCAGCAGCCAAGCCACTAGCGGGAGTTACGAGCAGTACTTC
TRBV2	16	.	.	TRBJ1-3	CASSAPGGAGGNTIYF	TGTGCCAGCAGTGCCCCCGGGGGGGCAGGTGGAAACACCATATATTTT
TRBV4-2	17	.	.	TRBJ1-3	CASSLPQVKSPGNTIYF	TGTGCCAGCAGCTTGCCACAGGTTAAATCCCCTGGAAACACCATATATTTT
TRBV9	14	.	.	TRBJ2-7	CASSVGSRGGEQYF	TGTGCCAGCAGCGTAGGTAGCCGGGGAGGCGAGCAGTACTTC
TRBV28	14	.	.	TRBJ2-5	CASSLRHRVETQYF	TGTGCCAGCAGTTTACGCCACAGGGTAGAGACCCAGTACTTC
TRBV5-4	16	.	TRBD1	TRBJ2-3	CASSSAGTGGTDTQYF	TGTGCCAGCAGCTCTGCCGGGACAGGCGGCACAGATACGCAGTATTTT
TRBV21-1	15	once	.	TRBJ2-1	CASSKGDRVVHEQFF	TGTGCCAGCAGCAAAGGAGACAGGGTTGTTCATGAGCAGTTCTTC
TRBV27	16	.	.	TRBJ1-1	CASTQVPRGKNTEAFF	TGTGCCAGCACCCAAGTTCCTCGGGGAAAGAACACTGAAGCTTTCTTT
TRBV10-3	16	.	TRBD1	TRBJ1-5	CAISERDRVSNQPQHF	TGTGCCATCAGTGAGCGGGACAGGGTTAGCAATCAGCCCCAGCATTTT
TRBV7-9	17	.	.	TRBJ1-3	CASSFPKRRGYGNTIYF	TGTGCCAGCAGCTTCCCAAAGCGGAGGGGTTACGGAAACACCATATATTTT
TRBV4-2	19	.	TRBD2	TRBJ2-1	CASSQERGLAGVVDNEQFF	TGTGCCAGCAGCCAAGAACGAGGGCTAGCGGGAGTCGTGGACAATGAGCAGTTCTTC
TRBV19	14	.	.	TRBJ2-5	CASSAGTGGETQYF	TGTGCCAGTAGTGCGGGAACTGGGGGGGAGACCCAGTACTTC
TRBV6-5	15	.	.	TRBJ1-2	CASSYSSGKFDGYTF	TGTGCCAGCAGTTACTCGTCGGGGAAGTTTGATGGCTACACCTTC
TRBV3-1/TRBV3-2	13	.	.	TRBJ1-2	CASSPQHLYGYTF	TGTGCCAGCAGCCCTCAACACCTTTATGGCTACACCTTC
TRBV15	13	.	.	TRBJ2-7	CATSRLRSNEQYF	TGTGCCACCAGCAGACTCCGAAGCAACGAGCAGTACTTC
TRBV19	18	.	TRBD1	TRBJ1-4	CASGGLGQGVRTNEKLFF	TGTGCCAGTGGAGGGCTCGGACAGGGGGTTCGCACTAATGAAAAACTGTTTTTT
TRBV28	14	.	TRBD1	TRBJ1-3	CASSSQGARNTIYF	TGTGCCAGCAGTTCACAGGGGGCGCGAAACACCATATATTTT
TRBV6-6	13	.	.	TRBJ1-4	CATSGVWGEKLFF	TGTGCCACCTCCGGGGTGTGGGGTGAAAAACTGTTTTTT
TRBV10-3	12	.	.	TRBJ2-7	CAAEGTSREQYF	TGTGCCGCTGAGGGGACATCTCGTGAGCAGTACTTC
TRBV2	11	.	.	TRBJ2-7	CASRGPYEQYF	TGTGCCAGCAGGGGCCCCTACGAGCAGTACTTC
TRBV27	17	.	.	TRBJ1-6	CASSFASHGQPNSPLHF	TGTGCCAGCAGTTTCGCCTCCCATGGACAGCCTAATTCACCCCTCCACTTT
TRBV5-1	19	.	TRBD1	TRBJ1-2	CASSLTGTGGGWASYGYTF	TGCGCCAGCAGCTTGACCGGGACAGGGGGCGGTTGGGCCTCCTATGGCTACACCTTC
TRBV7-9	13	.	.	TRBJ1-3	CASSLDPGSTIYF	TGTGCCAGCAGCTTAGATCCAGGAAGCACCATATATTTT
TRBV29-1	18	.	TRBD2	TRBJ2-1	CSVIARTSGRATRSEQFF	TGCAGCGTTATAGCCCGGACTAGCGGGAGGGCAACCAGAAGTGAGCAGTTCTTC
TRBV12-5	11	.	.	TRBJ1-2	CASGNRDGYTF	TGTGCTAGTGGGAACAGGGATGGCTACACCTTC
TRBV15	16	.	.	TRBJ2-3	CATSRDGRGAVDTQYF	TGTGCCACCAGCAGAGATGGGCGGGGAGCCGTAGATACGCAGTATTTT
TRBV15	15	.	.	TRBJ1-6	CATSRVRQGFSPLHF	TGTGCCACCAGCAGAGTGCGGCAGGGGTTCTCACCCCTCCACTTT
TRBV27	16	.	.	TRBJ2-7	CASSLSLGADSYEQYF	TGTGCCAGCAGTTTATCTTTAGGAGCGGACTCCTACGAGCAGTACTTC
TRBV27	14	.	.	TRBJ1-1	CAGSFTRGESEAFF	TGTGCCGGCAGCTTCACTCGCGGGGAATCTGAAGCTTTCTTT
TRBV5-1	16	few	TRBD1	TRBJ1-6	CASSLTTDRGNSPLHF	TGCGCCAGCAGCTTGACAACAGACAGGGGGAATTCACCCCTCCACTTT
TRBV4-1	16	.	.	TRBJ1-5	CASSQVFPKSNQPQHF	TGCGCCAGCAGCCAAGTTTTTCCCAAAAGCAATCAGCCCCAGCATTTT
TRBV5-6	15	.	TRBD1	TRBJ2-1	CASSTGTGTYNEQFF	TGTGCCAGCAGCACCGGGACAGGGACCTACAATGAGCAGTTCTTC
TRBV3-1/TRBV3-2	13	.	.	TRBJ1-6	CASSQGYRSPLHF	TGTGCCAGCAGCCAAGGTTACAGATCACCCCTCCACTTT
TRBV12-3/TRBV12-4	13	.	TRBD1	TRBJ1-2	CASSYGQAYGYTF	TGTGCCAGCAGTTATGGACAGGCCTATGGCTACACCTTC
TRBV7-2	13	.	.	TRBJ2-3	CASSLLEVDTQYF	TGTGCCAGCAGCCTTCTAGAAGTGGATACGCAGTATTTT
TRBV24-1	16	.	TRBD1	TRBJ1-5	CATSDSTGGFNQPQHF	TGTGCCACCAGTGATTCGACAGGGGGCTTCAATCAGCCCCAGCATTTT
TRBV7-9	14	.	TRBD1	TRBJ1-2	CASSLVTGGDGYTF	TGTGCCAGCAGCTTAGTGACAGGGGGGGATGGCTACACCTTC
TRBV19	13	.	.	TRBJ1-2	CASMEGRNYGYTF	TGTGCCAGTATGGAGGGGCGAAACTATGGCTACACCTTC
TRBV18	14	.	.	TRBJ1-1	CASSASRGGTEAFF	TGTGCCAGCTCAGCGTCGAGGGGAGGGACTGAAGCTTTCTTT
TRBV29-1	15	.	TRBD2	TRBJ2-1	CSAGQGLAAYNEQFF	TGCAGCGCGGGACAGGGACTAGCGGCCTACAATGAGCAGTTCTTC
TRBV7-2	15	.	.	TRBJ1-5	CASSPDAGGNQPQHF	TGTGCCAGCAGCCCGGACGCGGGGGGCAATCAGCCCCAGCATTTT